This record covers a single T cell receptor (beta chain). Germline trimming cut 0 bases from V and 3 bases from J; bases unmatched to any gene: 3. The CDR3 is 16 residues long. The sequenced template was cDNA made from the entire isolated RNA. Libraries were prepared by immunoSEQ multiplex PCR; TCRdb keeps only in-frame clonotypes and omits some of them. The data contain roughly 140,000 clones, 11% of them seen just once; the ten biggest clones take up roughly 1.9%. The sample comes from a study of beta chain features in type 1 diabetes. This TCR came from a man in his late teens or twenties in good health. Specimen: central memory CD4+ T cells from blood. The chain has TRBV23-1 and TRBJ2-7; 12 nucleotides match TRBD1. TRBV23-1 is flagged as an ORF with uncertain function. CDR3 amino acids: CASSQSRDRGHYEQYF. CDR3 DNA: TGCGCCAGCAGTCAATCGAGGGACAGGGGGCACTACGAGCAGTACTTC.